This T cell receptor (beta chain) emerged from a study of T cell responses to AZD1222 COVID-19 vaccine. Study-level information: Analyses pooled second doses at about 4 or about 12 weeks.

Comments on this clone: Antigen: not known.

Clones were read by immunoSEQ multiplex PCR, and TCRdb kept only the in-frame ones, dropping some. Altogether about 130,000 clones are present, 70% to 90% being singletons, with the ten largest covering less than 11%. Germline assignment: CDR1 SGHAT and CDR2 FQDESV (reference sequence). The V and J ends lost 5 bases and 1 base respectively, with 16 bases between them. The CDR3 has 16 residues. Broader study findings: Baseline testing showed seropositivity in only a handful of AZD1222 recipients. In a largely white British group with more females than males, clonal diversity was possibly underestimated. The study found vaccine-associated CD4 TCRs spanning spike, dominant at 160-218 and 743-854.

The receptor comes from an adult in good health. Sequencing was performed on peripheral blood, taken on day 0 of AZD1222 vaccination. V gene TRBV11-1 combines with J gene TRBJ2-3; D ambiguous. The CDR3 sequence: CASSTSGIGGTDTQYF. CDR3 nucleotide sequence: TGTGCCAGCAGCACCTCTGGGATAGGAGGCACAGATACGCAGTATTTT. The full variable domain, in which reference TRBV11-1 and TRBJ2-3 provide the parts outside the CDR3, is EAEVAQSPRYKITEKSQAVAFWCDPISGHATLYWYRQILGQGPELLVQFQDESVVDDSQLPKDRFSAERLKGVDSTLKIQPAELGDSAMYLCASSTSGIGGTDTQYFGPGTRLTVL.